The 21 T cell receptor beta chains given below trace back to one sample, sequenced in a study of blood T cell repertoires in COVID-19. Using immunoSEQ multiplex PCR, the repertoire was profiled, and TCRdb retains in-frame clones only, with some absent. The data show 230,000 or so clones, about 83% seen once. The sample was peripheral blood. These receptors all stem from a man between 40 and 49 years old with active or convalescent COVID-19.

This rearrangement joins TRBV27 to TRBJ2-3; a possible D gene is TRBD2 (6 bases). This CDR3 has 17 residues. CDR1 is MNHEY, CDR2 SMNVEV, per germline (reference sequence). V lost 5 bases and J lost 5, with 23 bases in between. CDR3 nucleotides: TGTGCCAGCAGTCGTTTTAAAGCGGGCGGTAGGGTAGATACGCAGTATTTT. It encodes CASSRFKAGGRVDTQYF.

This chain's CDR3 is CASSLVVGGAVQAFF. CDR3 DNA sequence: TGTGCCAGCAGTTTAGTGGTTGGGGGCGCGGTACAAGCTTTCTTT. The rearrangement links TRBV27 to TRBJ1-1, with TRBD1 as a possible D gene (6 bases). V was clipped by 2 bases and J by 9 bases, with 19 bases between them. CDR3 length: 15 amino acids. Germline V lookup: CDR1 MNHEY, CDR2 SMNVEV (reference sequence).

The chain has TRBV11-2 and TRBJ2-5; TRBD2 matches 9 bases. Germline lookup yields CDR1 SGHAT and CDR2 FQNNGV. Trimming took 5 bases from V and 0 from J; bases not matched to a gene: 7. The CDR3 consists of 16 residues. The CDR3 DNA reads TGTGCCAGCAGCCACGTGGTAGCGGGGGACCAAGAGACCCAGTACTTC. As protein: CASSHVVAGDQETQYF.

The chain is built from TRBV5-1 and TRBJ2-1; 12 positions match TRBD2. CDR1 is SGHRS, CDR2 YFSETQ, per germline. The CDR3 loop spans 18 amino acids. Trimming took 2 bases from V and 6 from J; bases not matched to a gene: 12. CDR3 nucleotide sequence: TGCGCCAGCAGCTTCAGACTAGCGGGAGCCCCATCGAGCAATGAGCAGTTCTTC. Residues: CASSFRLAGAPSSNEQFF. Looking up the rest from reference TRBV5-1 and TRBJ2-1 gives the full variable domain: KAGVTQTPRYLIKTRGQQVTLSCSPISGHRSVSWYQQTPGQGLQFLFEYFSETQRNKGNFPGRFSGRQFSNSRSEMNVSTLELGDSALYLCASSFRLAGAPSSNEQFFGPGTRLTVL.

This CDR3 reads CATSDLLAGSSTDTQYF. The DNA for the CDR3 is TGTGCCACCAGTGACCTACTAGCGGGATCTAGCACAGATACGCAGTATTTT. This sequence joins TRBV24-1 and TRBJ2-3; 10 bases fit TRBD2. V shed 4 bases and J 0 bases; nucleotides not matched to a gene: 6. The V gene's germline CDR1 is KGHDR and CDR2 SFDVKD. This CDR3 has 17 residues.

The rearrangement joins TRBV7-8 to TRBJ1-5; D call uncertain. Trimming cost V 5 bases and J 3 bases, with 11 bases left between them. In germline, CDR1 is SGHVS, CDR2 FQNEAQ. The CDR3 extends over 14 amino acids. DNA of the CDR3: TGTGCCAGCAGCCCACCGGAGAACAATCAGCCCCAGCATTTT. Translating it yields CASSPPENNQPQHF.

In DNA, the CDR3 is TGTGCCAGCAGCCCCAGAATGGCCGGGACAGGGTATAATGAGCAGTTCTTC. Protein: CASSPRMAGTGYNEQFF. The genes are TRBV3-1 (or the pseudogene TRBV3-2) and TRBJ2-1; 9 bases map to TRBD1. This CDR3 has 17 residues. Germline V gene sequence: CDR1 LGHDT, CDR2 YNNKEL (reference sequence). V lost 4 bases, J lost 7 bases, and 14 bases stayed unmatched.

This chain uses TRBV11-2 with TRBJ2-7; the D gene is possibly TRBD1 (6 bases). This CDR3 region has 14 residues. CDR1 SGHAT and CDR2 FQNNGV come from the germline V gene. The V end lost 4 bases, the J end lost 3 bases, and 13 bases lay between the germline ends. CDR3 sequence (DNA): TGTGCCAGCAGCTCCCAGACAGGTCACTACGAGCAGTACTTC. This translates into CASSSQTGHYEQYF.

This CDR3 is CASSSGLPGRGAYEQYF. The CDR3, as DNA: TGTGCCAGCAGCTCGGGGCTCCCGGGGAGGGGAGCCTACGAGCAGTACTTC. The chain uses TRBV5-5 and TRBJ2-7, with 7 bases matching TRBD2. V shed 3 bases and J 2 bases; nucleotides not matched to a gene: 14. Germline CDR1 is SGHKS and CDR2 is YYEKEE (reference sequence). CDR3 length: 17 residues.

This rearrangement joins TRBV29-1 to TRBJ2-7, with 10 bases fitting TRBD1. In germline, CDR1 is SQVTM, CDR2 ANQGSEA. This CDR3 comprises 16 residues. V shed 6 bases and J 3 bases; nucleotides not matched to a gene: 14. Here the CDR3 reads CSVMTGGSLLRYEQYF. The DNA for the CDR3 is TGCAGCGTAATGACAGGGGGCAGTCTATTACGCTACGAGCAGTACTTC.

The CDR3 sequence: CASSHLTRGEQFF. The CDR3 DNA reads TGTGCCAGCAGCCACCTCACGCGCGGTGAGCAGTTCTTC. The V call is TRBV3-1 (or the pseudogene TRBV3-2), the J call TRBJ2-1, with D unclear. CDR3 length: 13 residues. Trimming removed 3 bases at V and 9 bases at J, with 12 bases between. In germline, CDR1 is LGHDT, CDR2 YNNKEL (reference sequence).

The CDR3 here is CASSWSQGQGEQYF. CDR3 sequence (DNA): TGTGCCAGTAGTTGGTCACAGGGACAAGGCGAGCAGTACTTC. The V and J genes are TRBV19 and TRBJ2-7; a possible D gene is TRBD1 (6 bases). Germline values: CDR1 LNHDA, CDR2 SQIVND (reference sequence). Trimming stripped 5 bases from V and 6 bases from J, with 17 bases between. The CDR3 is 14 residues long.

V and J are TRBV18 and TRBJ1-1, with TRBD1 identical over 9 bases. This CDR3 has 14 amino acids. The germline gives CDR1 KGHSH, CDR2 LQKENI. The V segment lost 6 bases and the J segment 3 bases; nucleotides outside the gene matches: 5. The CDR3 region is CASSLRQGDTEAFF. The CDR3 DNA reads TGTGCCAGCTCCCTTAGACAGGGGGACACTGAAGCTTTCTTT.

The V call is TRBV4-1, the J call TRBJ2-5; no reliable D call. Trimming left V 5 bases short and J 4 bases short, with 20 bases between. The CDR3 has 16 residues. Germline lookup yields CDR1 MGHRA and CDR2 YSYEKL. DNA of the CDR3: TGCGCCAGCAGCACCCGGAAGTTAGGTGCAGGAGAGACCCAGTACTTC. Protein product: CASSTRKLGAGETQYF.

The chain carries TRBV28 and TRBJ2-7; 10 positions match TRBD2. The CDR3 has 14 residues. V gave up 10 bases and J gave up 5 bases; unmatched junction bases: 11. Germline V CDR1 and CDR2: MDHEN, SYDVKM. The CDR3 DNA is TGTGCCATCAACCCGGGACTAGCGTTCCACGAGCAGTACTTC. Translating gives CAINPGLAFHEQYF.

The gene calls are TRBV7-9 and TRBJ2-7; D is uncertain. The germline V gene encodes CDR1 SEHNR and CDR2 FQNEAQ (reference sequence). Trimming took off 1 base at V and 0 bases at J, with 10 bases between the two ends. This CDR3 has 15 residues. The CDR3 nucleotides read TGTGCCAGCAGCTTAGACTTCCCGAGCTCCTACGAGCAGTACTTC. Its translation: CASSLDFPSSYEQYF.

The rearrangement links TRBV30 to TRBJ2-7, with D tentatively TRBD2 (5 bases). The length of the CDR3 is 15 residues. With 2 bases removed from V and 2 bases from J, the gap between germline ends came to 16 bases. Germline CDR1 reads GTSNPN; CDR2 reads SVGIG (reference sequence). The DNA of the CDR3 is TGTGCCTGGAGTCCGCTCCAGCGGCCGACCTACGAGCAGTACTTC. This translates into CAWSPLQRPTYEQYF. The full variable domain, in which reference TRBV30 and TRBJ2-7 provide the parts outside the CDR3, is SQTIHQWPATLVQPVGSPLSLECTVEGTSNPNLYWYRQAAGRGLQLLFYSVGIGQISSEVPQNLSASRPQDRQFILSSKKLLLSDSGFYLCAWSPLQRPTYEQYFGPGTRLTVT.

The sample holds one count of this clone. The rearrangement uses TRBV7-3 and TRBJ2-5; 7 nucleotides agree with TRBD2. V dropped 0 bases and J dropped 5; count of bases not matched to a gene: 6. Per germline, CDR1 SGHTA and CDR2 FQGTGA. The CDR3 contains 15 residues. The CDR3 region is CASSLTRGSGETQYF. The CDR3 DNA follows: TGTGCCAGCAGCTTAACTCGCGGGAGTGGGGAGACCCAGTACTTC.

The chain couples TRBV7-8 to TRBJ2-5; possibly TRBD2 for D (6 bases). This CDR3 is built from 15 residues. The V gene's germline CDR1 is SGHVS and CDR2 FQNEAQ. V was cut by 6 bases and J by 1 base, with 15 bases left in between. The CDR3 DNA is TGTGCCAGCAGTCACAACCGGGACTCCCAAGAGACCCAGTACTTC. It is translated as CASSHNRDSQETQYF.

CDR3 coding DNA: TGTGCCAGCAGCTTAGATCAGGGCACAGATACGCAGTATTTT. It is translated as CASSLDQGTDTQYF. The chain has TRBV11-2 and TRBJ2-3; no clear D. Germline V gene data show CDR1 as SGHAT and CDR2 as FQNNGV. Trimming took off 0 bases at V and 1 base at J, with 5 bases between the two ends. The CDR3 contains 14 residues. Looking up the rest from reference TRBV11-2 and TRBJ2-3 gives the full variable domain: EAGVAQSPRYKIIEKRQSVAFWCNPISGHATLYWYQQILGQGPKLLIQFQNNGVVDDSQLPKDRFSAERLKGVDSTLKIQPAKLEDSAVYLCASSLDQGTDTQYFGPGTRLTVL.

This clone was seen only once. The genes are TRBV30 and TRBJ1-5, with 7 positions matching TRBD1. Germline CDR1 reads GTSNPN; CDR2 reads SVGIG (reference sequence). J gave up 11 bases and V 2 bases, and 9 bases lay outside the gene matches. CDR3 length: 13 residues. The CDR3 DNA sequence: TGTGCCTGGAGTTATAAGGGGGCCCCGGCCCAGCATTTT. This codes for CAWSYKGAPAQHF.